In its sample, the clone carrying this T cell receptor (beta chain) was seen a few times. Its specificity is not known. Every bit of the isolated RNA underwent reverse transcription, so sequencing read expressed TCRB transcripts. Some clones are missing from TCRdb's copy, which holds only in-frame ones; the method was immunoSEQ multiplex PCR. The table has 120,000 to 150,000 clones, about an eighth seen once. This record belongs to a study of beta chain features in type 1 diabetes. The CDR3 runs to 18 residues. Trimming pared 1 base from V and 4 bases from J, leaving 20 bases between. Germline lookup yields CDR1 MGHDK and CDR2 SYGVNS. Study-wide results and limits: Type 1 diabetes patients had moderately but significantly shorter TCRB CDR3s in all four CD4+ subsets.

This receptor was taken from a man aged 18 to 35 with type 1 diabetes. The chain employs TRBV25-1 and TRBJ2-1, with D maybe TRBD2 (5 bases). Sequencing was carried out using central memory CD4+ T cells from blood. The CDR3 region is CASSESASRDRYYNEQFF. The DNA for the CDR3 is TGTGCCAGCAGTGAATCGGCGTCCCGGGATCGATATTACAATGAGCAGTTCTTC.